The clone carrying this T cell receptor beta chain was observed a few times. Antigen unknown. These data are taken from a study of cytomegalovirus exposure and HLA in healthy donors. General study findings and limits: A prior analysis recorded that most TCR beta V segments were productive about 90% or about 30% of the time. Later on, an analysis tied some 17,000 TCR beta sequences to HLA alleles at 0.05 false discovery rate. There were three CMV-associated chains whose specificity for CMV antigens was confirmed in vitro.

Healthy bone marrow donors supplied every sample. PCR involved 60 Vbeta and 13 Jbeta primers. Only in-frame clones appear in the TCRdb table, and some are missing; sequencing was by immunoSEQ multiplex PCR. The sample consists of over 150,000 clones, approximately 80% of them appearing once. From germline, CDR1 is SGHDT and CDR2 YYEEEE. J gave up 9 bases and V 1 base, and 4 bases lay outside the gene matches. The CDR3 totals 14 residues. The clonotype comes from a man aged 30 to 45 in good health and CMV-seropositive. V usage is TRBV5-6 and J usage is TRBJ1-4, with 9 bases aligning to TRBD1. Sequences were obtained from PBMCs. The CDR3 reads CASSLWDRDQKLFF. The CDR3 DNA reads TGTGCCAGCAGCTTGTGGGACAGGGATCAAAAACTGTTTTTT.